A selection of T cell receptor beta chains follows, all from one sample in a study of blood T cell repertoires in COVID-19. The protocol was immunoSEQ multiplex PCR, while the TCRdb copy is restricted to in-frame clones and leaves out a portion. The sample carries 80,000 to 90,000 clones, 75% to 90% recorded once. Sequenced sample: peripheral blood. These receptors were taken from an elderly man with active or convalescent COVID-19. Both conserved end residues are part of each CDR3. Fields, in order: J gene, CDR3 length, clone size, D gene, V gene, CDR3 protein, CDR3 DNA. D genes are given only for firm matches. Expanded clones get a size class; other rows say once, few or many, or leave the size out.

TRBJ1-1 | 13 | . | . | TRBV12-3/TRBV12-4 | CASSLVGRTEAFF | TGTGCCAGCAGTTTGGTAGGGAGAACTGAAGCTTTCTTT
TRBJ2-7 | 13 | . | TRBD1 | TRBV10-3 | CASTLDRAYEQYF | TGTGCCTCCACCCTGGACAGGGCATACGAGCAGTACTTC
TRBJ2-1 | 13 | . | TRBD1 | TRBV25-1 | CASSHRGDNEQFF | TGTGCCAGCAGCCACAGGGGTGACAATGAGCAGTTCTTC
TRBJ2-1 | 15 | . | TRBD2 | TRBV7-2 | CASRTGTSGIFKQFF | TGTGCCAGCAGGACCGGGACTAGCGGGATTTTTAAGCAGTTCTTC
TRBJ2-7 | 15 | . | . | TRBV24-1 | CATSDSAGVPYEQYF | TGTGCCACCAGTGATTCGGCAGGGGTCCCCTACGAGCAGTACTTC
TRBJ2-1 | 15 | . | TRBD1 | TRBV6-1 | CASSEAGGGWNEQFF | TGTGCCAGCAGTGAAGCAGGGGGCGGGTGGAATGAGCAGTTCTTC
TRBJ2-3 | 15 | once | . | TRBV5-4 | CASSLGFQSTDTQYF | TGTGCCAGCAGCTTGGGTTTCCAAAGCACAGATACGCAGTATTTT
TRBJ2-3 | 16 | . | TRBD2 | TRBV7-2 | CASSHRKREGTDTQYF | TGTGCCAGCAGCCACAGAAAGCGGGAGGGCACAGATACGCAGTATTTT
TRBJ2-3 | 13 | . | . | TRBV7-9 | CASSWESTDTQYF | TGTGCCAGCAGCTGGGAGAGCACAGATACGCAGTATTTT
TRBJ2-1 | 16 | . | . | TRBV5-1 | CASSLAGGVSYNEQFF | TGCGCCAGCAGCTTGGCCGGAGGGGTTTCCTACAATGAGCAGTTCTTC
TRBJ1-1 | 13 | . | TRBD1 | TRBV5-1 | CASGGQGLTEAFF | TGCGCCAGCGGAGGACAGGGTTTGACTGAAGCTTTCTTT
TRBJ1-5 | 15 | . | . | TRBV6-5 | CATEQQGNSNQPQHF | TGTGCCACCGAGCAACAGGGTAATAGCAATCAGCCCCAGCATTTT
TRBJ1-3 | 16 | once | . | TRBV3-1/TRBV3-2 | CASSQVWQNSGNTIYF | TGTGCCAGCAGCCAAGTTTGGCAGAACTCTGGAAACACCATATATTTT
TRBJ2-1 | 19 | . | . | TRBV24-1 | CATSELGDTLPETNNEQFF | TGTGCCACCAGTGAGCTGGGAGATACTCTACCTGAAACTAACAATGAGCAGTTCTTC
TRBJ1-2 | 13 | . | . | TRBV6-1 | CASSEVRAGGYTF | TGTGCCAGCAGTGAAGTCAGGGCGGGGGGCTACACCTTC
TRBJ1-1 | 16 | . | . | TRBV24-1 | CATSDWGVKPNTEAFF | TGTGCCACCAGTGATTGGGGGGTGAAACCGAACACTGAAGCTTTCTTT
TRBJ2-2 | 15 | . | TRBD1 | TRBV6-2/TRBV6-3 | CASSWGQVGTGELFF | TGTGCCAGCAGTTGGGGACAGGTTGGCACCGGGGAGCTGTTTTTT
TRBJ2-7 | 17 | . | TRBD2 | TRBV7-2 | CASSLVTSGKAAYEQYF | TGTGCCAGCAGCTTAGTCACTAGCGGGAAGGCAGCCTACGAGCAGTACTTC
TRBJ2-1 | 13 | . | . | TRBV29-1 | CSVDFGGYNEQFF | TGCAGCGTGGACTTCGGGGGATACAATGAGCAGTTCTTC
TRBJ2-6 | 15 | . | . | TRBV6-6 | CASSYGQSGANVLTF | TGTGCCAGCAGTTACGGACAGTCTGGGGCCAACGTCCTGACTTTC
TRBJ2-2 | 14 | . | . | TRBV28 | CASSFLVGAGELFF | TGTGCCAGCAGTTTTCTAGTAGGAGCCGGGGAGCTGTTTTTT
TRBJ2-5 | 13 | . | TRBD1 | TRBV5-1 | CASRGGGQETQYF | TGCGCCAGCAGAGGGGGCGGCCAAGAGACCCAGTACTTC
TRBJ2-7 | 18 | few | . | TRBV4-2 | CASSHEGVGNPFSYEQYF | TGTGCCAGCAGCCACGAGGGGGTTGGGAACCCCTTCTCCTACGAGCAGTACTTC
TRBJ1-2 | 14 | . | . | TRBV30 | CAWSVFTRTYGYTF | TGTGCCTGGAGTGTATTTACACGTACCTATGGCTACACCTTC
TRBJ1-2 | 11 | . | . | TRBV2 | CASSTLQGYTF | TGTGCCAGCAGTACCCTCCAGGGCTACACCTTC
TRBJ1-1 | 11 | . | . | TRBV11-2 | CASSALLEAFF | TGTGCCAGCAGCGCCCTGCTAGAAGCTTTCTTT
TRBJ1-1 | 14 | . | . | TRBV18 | CASSPYPRDTEAFF | TGTGCCAGCTCACCGTACCCCCGGGACACTGAAGCTTTCTTT
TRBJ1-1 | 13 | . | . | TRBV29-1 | CSVEREGWTEAFF | TGCAGCGTTGAAAGGGAGGGTTGGACTGAAGCTTTCTTT